The sequence of this T cell receptor beta chain was determined in a study of spatial heterogeneity in lung cancer. General observations from the study: Resection saw ubiquitous expanded tumor TCRs appear in blood more than follow-up did.

In regard to this clonotype: Its specificity is not known.

Sample time point: sample taken at primary tumor resection. Sequencing covered unsorted whole RNA taken from tumor, nontumor lung or frozen PBMC. TCRdb re-analysed the 5' RACE reads in MiXCR, keeping a single row per CDR3 protein. Of approximately 81,000 distinct CDR3 sequences listed, roughly an eighth are singletons. The TCR comes from a male donor with early-stage non-small cell lung cancer. The source material was PBMCs, sampled at surgery.

This CDR3 reads CASRGVYEQYF. Here the CDR3 DNA reads TGTGCCAGCCGTGGGGTCTACGAGCAGTACTTC. The chain couples TRBV25-1 to TRBJ2-7; D is unresolved. The length of the CDR3 is 11 residues. In germline, CDR1 is MGHDK, CDR2 SYGVNS. V was pared by 8 bases and J by 3 bases, with 8 bases between.